A selection of T cell receptor beta chains follows, all from one sample in a study of Ad26.COV2.S vaccination and SARS-CoV-2 variants. TCRdb's table, derived via immunoSEQ multiplex PCR, lists solely in-frame clones and lacks some. The table shows under 550,000 clones, with around 89% occurring only once. The sample consisted of peripheral blood, taken in a trial of Ad26.COV2.S vaccine versus placebo. These receptors were collected from a person aged 18 to 65 who received the Ad26.COV2.S COVID-19 vaccine or a placebo. Both conserved end residues are part of each CDR3. The D gene is left open where the match is weak. Part of the rows lack a size; the others show once, few, many or a class for expanded clones.

>TRBV7-2|NA|NA|TRBJ1-2
CASSPFGVQDGYTF
TGTGCCAGCAGCCCCTTTGGGGTCCAGGATGGCTACACCTTC
>TRBV7-9|NA|NA|TRBJ2-7
CASSPGPIYEQYF
TGTGCCAGCAGCCCGGGACCTATCTACGAGCAGTACTTC
>TRBV6-5|NA|TRBD2|TRBJ2-2
CASSPWRGGTGELFF
TGTGCCAGCAGTCCGTGGCGGGGGGGGACCGGGGAGCTGTTTTTT
>TRBV24-1|once|NA|TRBJ1-2
CATSEPGERGVYGYTF
TGTGCCACCAGTGAGCCCGGTGAGAGGGGCGTGTATGGCTACACCTTC
>TRBV24-1|NA|NA|TRBJ2-7
CATSDPREASYEQYF
TGTGCCACCAGTGATCCCAGGGAGGCCTCCTACGAGCAGTACTTC
>TRBV21-1|NA|NA|TRBJ2-4
CASSSAGTSSIQYF
TGTGCCAGCAGTTCAGCCGGGACTAGCAGCATTCAGTACTTC
>TRBV6-4|NA|TRBD1|TRBJ2-2
CASRVDRGAGELFF
TGTGCCAGCAGGGTAGACAGGGGAGCCGGGGAGCTGTTTTTT
>TRBV5-1|NA|NA|TRBJ1-2
CASSLATEGGYTF
TGCGCCAGCAGCTTGGCCACGGAAGGTGGCTACACCTTC
>TRBV5-6|NA|NA|TRBJ2-3
CASSLSGQRYTDTQYF
TGTGCCAGCAGCTTGTCGGGGCAGCGGTACACAGATACGCAGTATTTT
>TRBV27|NA|TRBD1|TRBJ2-7
CASSSDRAWEQYF
TGTGCCAGCAGCTCAGACAGGGCGTGGGAGCAGTACTTC
>TRBV28|NA|NA|TRBJ1-2
CASSLAPGGRMDGYTF
TGTGCCAGCAGTTTAGCTCCGGGGGGGCGGATGGATGGCTACACCTTC
>TRBV2|NA|NA|TRBJ1-1
CASSDEGYRANTEAFF
TGTGCCAGCAGTGACGAGGGGTATCGGGCAAACACTGAAGCTTTCTTT
>TRBV5-1|NA|TRBD1|TRBJ1-3
CASSFAGGVQNTIYF
TGCGCCAGCAGCTTTGCAGGGGGCGTGCAAAACACCATATATTTT
>TRBV5-1|NA|TRBD2|TRBJ2-1
CASSLEGLAYNEQFF
TGCGCCAGCAGCTTGGAGGGACTAGCTTACAATGAGCAGTTCTTC
>TRBV7-9|NA|NA|TRBJ2-7
CASSADRYEQYF
TGTGCCAGCAGCGCCGACAGGTACGAGCAGTACTTC
>TRBV11-2|NA|NA|TRBJ2-1
CASRIWGSRYNEQFF
TGTGCCAGCAGGATTTGGGGGAGCCGTTACAATGAGCAGTTCTTC
>TRBV15|NA|NA|TRBJ1-1
CATSRGIRGGNTEAFF
TGTGCCACCAGCAGAGGGATCAGGGGAGGGAACACTGAAGCTTTCTTT
>TRBV28|NA|NA|TRBJ2-5
CASSSGSKYQETQYF
TGTGCCAGCAGTTCTGGTAGTAAGTACCAAGAGACCCAGTACTTC
>TRBV7-2|NA|NA|TRBJ2-7
CASSLVGVAGGNEQYF
TGTGCCAGCAGCTTAGTTGGGGTGGCGGGCGGGAACGAGCAGTACTTC
>TRBV28|once|NA|TRBJ2-7
CASIEGRAGTYEQYF
TGTGCCAGCATCGAAGGCAGGGCGGGGACCTACGAGCAGTACTTC